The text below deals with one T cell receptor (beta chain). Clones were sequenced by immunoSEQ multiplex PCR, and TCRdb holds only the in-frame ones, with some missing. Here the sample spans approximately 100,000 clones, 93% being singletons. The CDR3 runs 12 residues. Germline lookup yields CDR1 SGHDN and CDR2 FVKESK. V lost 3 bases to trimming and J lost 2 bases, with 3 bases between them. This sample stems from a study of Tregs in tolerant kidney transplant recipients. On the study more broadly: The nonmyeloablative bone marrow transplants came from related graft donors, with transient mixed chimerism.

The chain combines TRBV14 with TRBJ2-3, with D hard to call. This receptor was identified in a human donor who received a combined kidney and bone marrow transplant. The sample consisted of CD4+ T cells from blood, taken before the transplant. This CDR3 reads CASSHLTDTQYF. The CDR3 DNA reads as TGTGCCAGCAGCCACCTCACAGATACGCAGTATTTT.